The rows below give T cell receptor beta chains drawn from one sample of a study of naive and memory T cell subsets. TCRdb re-analysed the UMI-ligation and nested PCR reads in MiXCR, keeping a single row per CDR3 protein. Of over 110,000 distinct CDR3 sequences in the sample, 15% to 25% were seen once. Sequencing was carried out using naive CD8+ T cells from blood. The receptors come from a human donor in good health. CDR3s include the opening cysteine and the closing phenylalanine or tryptophan. A D gene is named only where the DNA matches it firmly. The size entry is marked missing in some rows and otherwise reads once, few, many or a size class.

abundance: -; j_gene: TRBJ2-6; v_gene: TRBV20-1; d_gene: -; CDR3aa: CSASPLSGANVLTF; CDR3nt: TGCAGTGCTAGTCCCCTCTCTGGGGCCAACGTCCTGACTTTC
abundance: -; j_gene: TRBJ2-1; v_gene: TRBV6-5; d_gene: TRBD1; CDR3aa: CASSLDRDIEGRNEQFF; CDR3nt: TGTGCCAGCAGCCTCGACAGGGACATAGAGGGTCGGAATGAGCAGTTCTTC
abundance: few; j_gene: TRBJ1-2; v_gene: TRBV27; d_gene: TRBD1; CDR3aa: CASSLPGQGAGGYTF; CDR3nt: TGTGCCAGCAGTTTGCCTGGACAGGGGGCGGGAGGCTACACCTTC
abundance: few; j_gene: TRBJ2-2; v_gene: TRBV27; d_gene: -; CDR3aa: CASTPTWGGGITGELFF; CDR3nt: TGTGCCAGCACCCCTACATGGGGAGGGGGCATCACCGGGGAGCTGTTTTTT
abundance: -; j_gene: TRBJ2-7; v_gene: TRBV4-1; d_gene: TRBD2; CDR3aa: CASSHQGLAGGYEQYF; CDR3nt: TGCGCCAGCAGCCACCAAGGACTAGCGGGAGGCTACGAGCAGTACTTC
abundance: few; j_gene: TRBJ2-7; v_gene: TRBV7-8; d_gene: TRBD1; CDR3aa: CASSLGGTGSSYEQYF; CDR3nt: TGTGCCAGCAGCTTAGGAGGGACAGGCAGCTCCTACGAGCAGTACTTC
abundance: few; j_gene: TRBJ2-7; v_gene: TRBV14; d_gene: -; CDR3aa: CASAIEEFHEQYF; CDR3nt: TGTGCCAGTGCCATCGAGGAATTTCACGAGCAGTACTTC
abundance: few; j_gene: TRBJ2-7; v_gene: TRBV28; d_gene: -; CDR3aa: CASSEQPYEQYF; CDR3nt: TGTGCCAGCAGTGAACAGCCCTACGAGCAGTACTTC
abundance: -; j_gene: TRBJ1-4; v_gene: TRBV12-3/TRBV12-4; d_gene: -; CDR3aa: CASSRGTNEKLFF; CDR3nt: TGTGCCAGCAGTCGAGGTACTAATGAAAAACTGTTTTTT
abundance: -; j_gene: TRBJ1-4; v_gene: TRBV27; d_gene: -; CDR3aa: CASSGNEKLFF; CDR3nt: TGTGCCAGCAGTGGGAATGAAAAACTGTTTTTT
abundance: -; j_gene: TRBJ2-1; v_gene: TRBV28; d_gene: -; CDR3aa: CASRPLPSNNEQFF; CDR3nt: TGTGCCAGCAGGCCACTCCCTTCGAATAATGAGCAGTTCTTC
abundance: many; j_gene: TRBJ2-1; v_gene: TRBV5-1; d_gene: TRBD2; CDR3aa: CASSLRSAGGRMDHNEQFF; CDR3nt: TGCGCCAGCAGCTTAAGGTCAGCGGGAGGCCGGATGGACCACAATGAGCAGTTCTTC
abundance: -; j_gene: TRBJ2-3; v_gene: TRBV12-5; d_gene: TRBD1; CDR3aa: CASGFRGSSTDTQYF; CDR3nt: TGTGCTAGTGGTTTCAGGGGGTCTAGCACAGATACGCAGTATTTT
abundance: -; j_gene: TRBJ2-1; v_gene: TRBV28; d_gene: -; CDR3aa: CASSFSWGEQFF; CDR3nt: TGTGCCAGCAGTTTCTCTTGGGGCGAGCAGTTCTTC
abundance: -; j_gene: TRBJ2-3; v_gene: TRBV25-1; d_gene: -; CDR3aa: CASSEGGPDTQYF; CDR3nt: TGTGCCAGCAGTGAGGGGGGACCAGATACGCAGTATTTT
abundance: few; j_gene: TRBJ2-5; v_gene: TRBV7-3; d_gene: TRBD1; CDR3aa: CASSSGTGQQETQYF; CDR3nt: TGTGCCAGCAGCTCAGGGACAGGGCAACAAGAGACCCAGTACTTC
abundance: -; j_gene: TRBJ2-3; v_gene: TRBV6-1; d_gene: TRBD2; CDR3aa: CASSEVGGTPDTQYF; CDR3nt: TGTGCCAGCAGTGAGGTGGGAGGGACCCCAGATACGCAGTATTTT
abundance: few; j_gene: TRBJ2-2; v_gene: TRBV11-2; d_gene: TRBD2; CDR3aa: CASSFGRDLTGELFF; CDR3nt: TGTGCCAGCAGCTTTGGGAGGGACCTTACCGGGGAGCTGTTTTTT
abundance: few; j_gene: TRBJ2-4; v_gene: TRBV3-1; d_gene: -; CDR3aa: CASSQDFPRYRVENIQYF; CDR3nt: TGTGCCAGCAGCCAAGATTTTCCCCGGTACCGGGTGGAAAACATTCAGTACTTC
abundance: few; j_gene: TRBJ2-5; v_gene: TRBV6-5; d_gene: TRBD1; CDR3aa: CASSQGQGLMETQYF; CDR3nt: TGTGCCAGCAGTCAAGGACAGGGACTCATGGAGACCCAGTACTTC
abundance: -; j_gene: TRBJ1-1; v_gene: TRBV9; d_gene: -; CDR3aa: CASSVGGRGVAFF; CDR3nt: TGTGCCAGCAGCGTGGGGGGAAGGGGTGTCGCTTTCTTT
abundance: -; j_gene: TRBJ1-4; v_gene: TRBV12-3/TRBV12-4; d_gene: -; CDR3aa: CASSPRPEKLFF; CDR3nt: TGTGCCAGCAGTCCCCGCCCTGAAAAACTGTTTTTT
abundance: -; j_gene: TRBJ2-1; v_gene: TRBV3-1; d_gene: TRBD2; CDR3aa: CASSQEGLAGRNEQFF; CDR3nt: TGTGCCAGCAGCCAAGAGGGACTAGCGGGACGCAATGAGCAGTTCTTC
abundance: -; j_gene: TRBJ2-1; v_gene: TRBV19; d_gene: -; CDR3aa: CASSMTRHNEQFF; CDR3nt: TGTGCCAGTAGTATGACTAGACACAATGAGCAGTTCTTC
abundance: many; j_gene: TRBJ2-1; v_gene: TRBV4-3; d_gene: TRBD2; CDR3aa: CASSSTSFPIGRSYNEQFF; CDR3nt: TGCGCCAGCAGTTCGACTAGCTTTCCCATTGGAAGGTCCTACAATGAGCAGTTCTTC
abundance: many; j_gene: TRBJ2-7; v_gene: TRBV7-9; d_gene: TRBD2; CDR3aa: CASRGGVSYEQYF; CDR3nt: TGTGCCAGCAGGGGAGGGGTCTCCTACGAGCAGTACTTC
abundance: few; j_gene: TRBJ2-1; v_gene: TRBV6-2/TRBV6-3; d_gene: TRBD2; CDR3aa: CASSPAGGPNEQFF; CDR3nt: TGTGCCAGCAGTCCAGCGGGAGGGCCTAATGAGCAGTTCTTC
abundance: -; j_gene: TRBJ1-4; v_gene: TRBV12-3/TRBV12-4; d_gene: -; CDR3aa: CASKSGRGPTNEKLFF; CDR3nt: TGTGCCAGCAAATCGGGAAGGGGACCAACTAATGAAAAACTGTTTTTT
abundance: few; j_gene: TRBJ2-7; v_gene: TRBV2; d_gene: -; CDR3aa: CASRKIGSGEQYF; CDR3nt: TGTGCCAGCCGGAAGATCGGGAGCGGCGAGCAGTACTTC
abundance: once; j_gene: TRBJ2-1; v_gene: TRBV9; d_gene: TRBD1; CDR3aa: CASSLRDRAYNERFF; CDR3nt: TGTGCCAGCAGCCTAAGGGACAGAGCCTACAATGAGCGGTTCTTC
abundance: -; j_gene: TRBJ2-7; v_gene: TRBV9; d_gene: TRBD1; CDR3aa: CASSVGSGTGGPYEQYF; CDR3nt: TGTGCCAGCAGCGTAGGTTCCGGGACAGGGGGCCCCTACGAGCAGTACTTC
abundance: few; j_gene: TRBJ1-1; v_gene: TRBV3-1; d_gene: -; CDR3aa: CASSQDLPNTEAFF; CDR3nt: TGTGCCAGCAGCCAAGATCTGCCGAACACTGAAGCTTTCTTT
abundance: once; j_gene: TRBJ1-5; v_gene: TRBV9; d_gene: TRBD1; CDR3aa: CASSVDAGGPYQPQHF; CDR3nt: TGTGCCAGCAGCGTAGATGCAGGGGGTCCTTATCAGCCCCAGCATTTT
abundance: once; j_gene: TRBJ1-1; v_gene: TRBV6-2/TRBV6-3; d_gene: TRBD1; CDR3aa: CASSYPMDREAEAFF; CDR3nt: TGTGCCAGCAGTTACCCGATGGACAGGGAAGCTGAAGCTTTCTTT
abundance: few; j_gene: TRBJ1-2; v_gene: TRBV15; d_gene: TRBD1; CDR3aa: CATIQRQGKGEGYTF; CDR3nt: TGTGCCACCATCCAAAGACAGGGGAAGGGCGAAGGCTACACCTTC
abundance: -; j_gene: TRBJ2-1; v_gene: TRBV7-8; d_gene: TRBD2; CDR3aa: CASSHPGLAGGNEQFF; CDR3nt: TGTGCCAGCAGCCACCCAGGGTTAGCGGGAGGCAATGAGCAGTTCTTC
abundance: -; j_gene: TRBJ2-3; v_gene: TRBV25-1; d_gene: -; CDR3aa: CASSESQYF; CDR3nt: TGTGCCAGCAGTGAATCCCAGTATTTT
abundance: few; j_gene: TRBJ1-2; v_gene: TRBV3-1; d_gene: TRBD1; CDR3aa: CASSGTRGQDGYGYTF; CDR3nt: TGTGCCAGCAGCGGCACCCGCGGACAGGACGGCTATGGCTACACCTTC
abundance: -; j_gene: TRBJ2-3; v_gene: TRBV29-1; d_gene: TRBD2; CDR3aa: CSVAGTSGDTQYF; CDR3nt: TGCAGCGTGGCCGGGACTAGCGGGGATACGCAGTATTTT
abundance: -; j_gene: TRBJ1-6; v_gene: TRBV7-9; d_gene: -; CDR3aa: CASSSAGDSPLHF; CDR3nt: TGTGCCAGCAGCTCAGCTGGGGATTCACCCCTCCACTTT
abundance: many; j_gene: TRBJ1-4; v_gene: TRBV27; d_gene: -; CDR3aa: CASRSIFEGRDNEKLFF; CDR3nt: TGTGCCAGCAGATCGATTTTTGAGGGCCGGGATAATGAAAAACTGTTTTTT